This TCR beta chain was observed in a study of cytomegalovirus exposure and HLA in healthy donors. Study information: The study placed over 65% of its approximately 360 genotyped donors in the Caucasian-associated ancestry cluster. Findings of the study overall: High sensitivity and specificity were reportedly achieved when the classifier diagnosed cytomegalovirus status.

Points on this clone: Antigen specificity is unknown.

Both 60 Vbeta primers and 13 Jbeta primers went into the PCR. Libraries were prepared by immunoSEQ multiplex PCR; TCRdb keeps only in-frame clonotypes and omits some of them. The repertoire includes a few hundred thousand clones, roughly four fifths of them detected once, and around 0.2% sits in the top ten. What was sequenced was PBMCs. This receptor was identified in a girl aged 2-10 years in good health and CMV-seronegative.

The CDR3 region is CASSLQGTADEQYF. Here the CDR3 DNA reads TGCGCCAGCAGCTTGCAGGGGACGGCGGACGAGCAGTACTTC. The gene calls are TRBV5-1 and TRBJ2-7; possible D gene TRBD1, 6 bases. Per the germline V gene, CDR1 is SGHRS and CDR2 is YFSETQ. The CDR3 has 14 amino acids. Trimming stripped 1 base from V and 5 bases from J, with 13 bases between.